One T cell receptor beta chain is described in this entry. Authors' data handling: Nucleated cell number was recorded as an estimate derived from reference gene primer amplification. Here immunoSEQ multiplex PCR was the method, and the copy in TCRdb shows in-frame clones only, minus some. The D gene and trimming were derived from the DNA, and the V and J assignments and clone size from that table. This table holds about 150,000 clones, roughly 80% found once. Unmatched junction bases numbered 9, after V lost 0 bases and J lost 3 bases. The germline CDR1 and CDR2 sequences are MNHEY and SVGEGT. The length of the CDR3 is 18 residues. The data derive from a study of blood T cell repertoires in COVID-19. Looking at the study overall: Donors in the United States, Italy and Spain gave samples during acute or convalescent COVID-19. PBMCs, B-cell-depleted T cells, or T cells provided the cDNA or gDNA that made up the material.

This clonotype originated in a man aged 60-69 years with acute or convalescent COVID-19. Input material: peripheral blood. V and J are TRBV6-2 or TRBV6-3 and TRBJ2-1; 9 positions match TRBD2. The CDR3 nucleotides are TGTGCCAGCAGTTACTCGATCCTAGCGGGGACGTTCTACAATGAGCAGTTCTTC. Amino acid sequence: CASSYSILAGTFYNEQFF.